The 10 T cell receptor beta chains given below trace back to one sample, sequenced in a study of PD-1 blockade in classical Hodgkin lymphoma. All trial patients relapsed after autologous stem cell transplantation. The protocol was immunoSEQ multiplex PCR, while the TCRdb copy is restricted to in-frame clones and leaves out a portion. The sample records about 20,000 clones, roughly four fifths being singletons. This specimen was peripheral blood mononuclear cells (PBMCs), taken before the second cycle of nivolumab. The receptors here all came from a human donor with classical Hodgkin lymphoma.

The chain couples TRBV6-6 to TRBJ1-5; 8 bases are a match to TRBD1. J was trimmed by 3 bases and V by 5 bases; bases with no gene match: 9. CDR1 and CDR2 from the germline V gene are MNHNY and SVGAGI (reference sequence). The CDR3 covers 16 residues. The CDR3 nucleotides read TGTGCCAGCAGTAAGGGACAGGTTGTCTACAATCAGCCCCAGCATTTT. It encodes CASSKGQVVYNQPQHF.

The chain uses TRBV5-4 and TRBJ2-5, with D tentatively TRBD2 (6 bases). Trimming pared 0 bases from V and 4 bases from J, leaving 10 bases between. There are 14 residues in the CDR3. Germline V gives CDR1 SGHNT, CDR2 YYREEE (reference sequence). The CDR3 bases are TGTGCCAGCAGCTTGGAGCGGGCGGGAGAGACCCAGTACTTC. This sequence encodes CASSLERAGETQYF.

The rearrangement links TRBV10-3 to TRBJ1-1; 11 bases match TRBD1. After removal of 6 bases from V and 6 bases from J, the junction contained 6 bases not matched to a gene. This CDR3 has 14 amino acids. Per the germline V gene, CDR1 is ENHRY and CDR2 is SYGVKD. The CDR3, as DNA: TGTGCCATCAGAAAAGGACAGGGGGCATCTGAAGCTTTCTTT. Protein sequence: CAIRKGQGASEAFF.

This clone was seen more than once but under ten times. J is TRBJ2-7 and V is TRBV6-6, with 9 bases lining up with TRBD1. The CDR3 is 13 residues long. Germline trimming cut 0 bases from V and 7 bases from J; bases unmatched to any gene: 1. CDR1 and CDR2 (germline): MNHNY, SVGAGI (reference sequence). DNA of the CDR3: TGTGCCAGCAGTTACTCCGGACAGGGGGAGCAGTACTTC. The encoded protein is CASSYSGQGEQYF.

The gene calls are TRBV6-1 and TRBJ1-1, with a weak D call TRBD1 (5 bases). The V and J ends lost 4 bases and 5 bases respectively, with 11 bases between them. The CDR3 has 13 amino acids. CDR1 and CDR2 from the germline V gene are MNHNS and SASEGT. CDR3 nucleotides: TGTGCCAGCAGTGCAGGGAGGTTTACTGAAGCTTTCTTT. As protein: CASSAGRFTEAFF.

This rearrangement joins TRBV27 to TRBJ2-2; D is unclear. This CDR3 region has 11 residues. Per the germline V gene, CDR1 is MNHEY and CDR2 is SMNVEV (reference sequence). V shed 5 bases and J shed 5 bases, with 3 bases lying between them. The CDR3 DNA reads as TGTGCCAGCAGTAAGACCGGGGAGCTGTTTTTT. Its protein product is CASSKTGELFF.

The chain has TRBV5-1 and TRBJ2-1; 10 bases are shared with TRBD2. CDR3 size: 16 residues. Germline-derived CDR1 and CDR2 are SGHRS and YFSETQ. J gave up 2 bases and V 2 bases, and 4 bases lay outside the gene matches. CDR3 protein: CASSLAGGGAYNEQFF. CDR3 sequence (DNA): TGCGCCAGCAGCTTAGCGGGAGGGGGAGCCTACAATGAGCAGTTCTTC.

The gene calls are TRBV30 and TRBJ1-4; a weak D match, TRBD1 (6 bases). Germline loops: CDR1 GTSNPN, CDR2 SVGIG (reference sequence). CDR3 size: 14 residues. Trimming removed 3 bases from V and 8 bases from J, with 16 bases in between. The CDR3 DNA follows: TGTGCCTGGAGGACACAGGGAGGTAACGAAAAACTGTTTTTT. Translation: CAWRTQGGNEKLFF.

This clone has a handful of counts. CDR3 in DNA: TGTGCCAGCTCACCGGGACAAATGAACACTGAAGCTTTCTTT. Protein sequence: CASSPGQMNTEAFF. The chain employs TRBV18 and TRBJ1-1, with D maybe TRBD1 (6 bases). V lost 3 bases and J 0 bases, leaving 8 bases between the germline ends. CDR3 length: 14 residues. From germline, CDR1 is KGHSH and CDR2 LQKENI.

A single count supports this clone. The chain has TRBV7-8 and TRBJ1-2; 7 nucleotides agree with TRBD1. Germline CDR1 SGHVS, CDR2 FQNEAQ. This CDR3 region has 14 residues. Trimming removed 4 bases from V and 2 bases from J; junction bases left unmatched: 4. The CDR3 sequence is CASSWGTANYGYTF. CDR3 coding DNA: TGTGCCAGCAGCTGGGGGACAGCCAACTATGGCTACACCTTC.